This T cell receptor (beta chain) came from a study of cytomegalovirus exposure and HLA in healthy donors (dated by TCRdb to the late 2010s). Notes on the research overall: An earlier analysis of a few hundred of the donors reported 250 to 300 Gb of sequence data and 90 million to 120 million unique TCR beta sequences obtained from about 179 million T cells. To predict cytomegalovirus infection status, the study combined high-throughput TCR immunosequencing, statistical association of individual TCRs with disease status, and machine learning. Besides the first cohort of around 700 subjects, a separate validation cohort made up of 120 or so different subjects was used. Using immunosequencing, the study profiled T cell repertoires from 666 subjects and related those repertoires to cytomegalovirus serostatus. The number of donors typed differed by locus, with 629-630 for A, B, C, DRB1 and DQB1, 522 for DQA1, 600 to 610 for DPA1, and approximately 470 for DPB1. A later genetic analysis took genome-wide SNP genotypes for about 65% of the 666 donors and used that subset as a discovery cohort. Both class I and class II loci were covered by HLA typing, at four-digit resolution. On average, 235,054 unique TCR beta nucleotide sequences were sequenced per donor among 300 to 500 genotyped donors of the cohort, with roughly 18% of those sequences being non-productive. A later analysis re-analyzed previously published TCR beta repertoires from about 730 donors and added high-resolution HLA genotyping to study TCR occurrence patterns. Donor age, sex, ethnicity and CMV serostatus were compiled together with the repertoire data. Roughly 310 gigabases of sequencing data and 80 million or so unique TCR sequences were included in an early release covering several hundred HLA-typed donors. All discovery cohort repertoires had been generated on a single sequencing platform. An earlier analysis of 587 of the donors applied high-throughput TCR beta sequencing to assess whether each TCR beta V gene segment acted as functional or pseudogenic. Of the roughly 400 genotyped donors, around 81% fell in the genetic ancestry cluster associated with self-reported Caucasian donors. Rather than drawing on any new phenotypic data, the later analysis identified candidate immune exposures from TCR beta sequences and the way those sequences occurred across donors. The study aimed to test whether signatures of past pathogen exposure could be identified by cataloging public T cell receptors. Roughly five DR-DQ haplotypes were handled as single units for association and clustering because linkage in the cohort was strong.

The cohort was made up of roughly 670 healthy bone marrow donors. At the time of sampling, all cohort members were nominally healthy, though unrecorded immune exposures were likely present. The donor tested CMV seropositive and was one of the 289 seropositive cohort members. A peripheral blood sample was collected from each donor, and TCR beta sequencing was performed on peripheral blood mononuclear cells. The Qiagen DNeasy Blood Extraction Kit was used to extract genomic DNA from the blood cell samples. Library prep was done by the immunoSEQ multiplex PCR assay. For the multiplex PCR, a mixture combining 60 forward primers for TCR Vbeta segments and 13 reverse primers for TCR Jbeta segments was used. Amplification of the CDR3 region of rearranged TCR beta genes was performed with a multiplex PCR assay on genomic DNA. The Illumina HiSeq System was used to sequence the amplified TCR beta libraries as 87-base-pair reads. Per the authors' processing: A later analysis counted about 76 million unique TCR beta chains across the 600 to 850 repertoires, and 10 million to 12 million of these chains were shared by at least two donors. Raw reads were error-corrected and collapsed into unique sequences by a nearest-neighbor algorithm in which closely related sequences were merged to remove PCR and sequencing errors. Alignment of CDR3 sequences to IMGT reference sequences was used to assign V, D and J gene segments. For a sequence to be retained, a match of at least six nucleotides to both a V gene segment and a J gene segment was required. Rearrangements were called productive when the CDR3 lacked stop codons and stayed in frame with V and J; all others were non-productive. Following IMGT convention, CDR3 was defined as the stretch from the second conserved V-encoded cysteine up to the conserved J-encoded phenylalanine. In an earlier analysis of approximately 590 of the donors, sequences lacking an unambiguous match to a single V gene segment were excluded. In an earlier analysis of some 590 of the donors, a V segment was called functional when productive rearrangements were above 56.7%, and segregating when the standard deviation between donors exceeded 5%. A statistical classification framework was developed to diagnose cytomegalovirus status using the catalog of TCR beta chain sequences. In a later analysis, V and J genes were assigned by comparing TCR nucleotide sequences against IMGT/GENE-DB human TR gene sequences. The TCRdist pipeline was used in a later analysis to assign CDR3 sequences and most-parsimonious VDJ recombination scenarios. In a later analysis, every TCR beta chain was defined by the combination of its CDR3 amino acid sequence and its V-gene family, and reads without a unique V-gene family were dropped. A later analysis removed several hundred highly shared, low-generation-probability nucleotide sequences to deal with suspected cross-contamination and a sequencing artifact. In a later analysis, a clonal expansion index was calculated for each public chain from normalized within-repertoire ranks of inferred template counts. Generation probabilities in a later analysis came from a VDJ recombination model fitted to out-of-frame rearrangements, and those results were checked against IGoR. Hypergeometric tests were used in a later analysis to score TCR-TCR, TCR-HLA and TCR-CMV co-occurrence, with a repertoire-size bias correction applied to the TCR pairs. A later analysis estimated false discovery rates by permuting HLA or CMV assignments 20 times. In a later analysis, co-occurring TCRs were grouped using DBSCAN, and TCRdist sequence similarity was added for clustering within HLA-allele-positive subsets. For co-occurrence clustering, repertoires with fewer than 30,000 or more than 120,000 public chains were excluded, along with five or six repertoires with anomalous nucleotide sharing. The table comes from immuneACCESS by way of TCRdb, which keeps in-frame sequences with V and J called. Part of the clones is missing from these tables; in studies checked, under half for an unresolved V gene and the rest for unknown reasons. The V and J calls and clone size come from that table; D and trimming were worked out from the DNA. Counted in this sample were over 95,000 clones; roughly 67% of them appeared once. The top ten hold almost 8.5% of the sample.

Study-wide findings and limitations: The sequencing pipeline was judged likely to have produced a cluster of highly shared sequence variants as a technical artifact. In a later analysis, several top co-occurrence clusters were reported to appear linked to parvovirus B19, influenza, CMV and Epstein-Barr virus. A later genetic analysis reported fewer N-insertions in productive TCRs among donors in an Asian-associated ancestry cluster than the roughly 620-donor mean. Specific HLA alleles were associated with 16,951 TCR beta sequences at a false discovery rate of 0.05 in a later analysis. A further reported finding was that TCR beta sequences accurately predicted the HLA-A and HLA-B alleles for most subjects in the first cohort. Approximately 18 rarely observed V segments, including chromosome 9 orphons, were excluded from the earlier analysis of some 590 of the donors because counts were too low. Correlated functional status among segregating V segments might reflect linkage disequilibrium, but an unknown experimental factor could not be ruled out. In a later genetic analysis, a missense DCLRE1C variant was associated with V-gene and J-gene trimming of TCR beta chains, and the association was replicated in an independent cohort. A later analysis found that most CMV-associated TCR beta chains appeared HLA-restricted, with HLA associations seemingly driven largely by CMV exposure. The authors suggested that the approach could potentially be generalized to other disease states and immunological phenotypes. A few of the identified cytomegalovirus-associated TCR beta chains were confirmed in vitro to be specific for cytomegalovirus antigens. When HLA alleles, especially DR and DQ, strongly co-occurred, attributing TCR associations to individual alleles was difficult. Only TCR beta chains were sequenced in this cohort, and the absence of alpha or paired-chain data limited detectable features. The presence/absence analyses assumed that sequencing depth was roughly uniform across donors, and that assumption may not be true. While some public TCRs were present in many individuals, most TCR sequences turned up only very rarely across donors. Cytomegalovirus status was reported to be diagnosed by the classifier with high specificity and sensitivity in both the original and validation cohorts. Because HLA typing was missing for some donors at each locus, association tests included only the typed subset. For the cohort, immune exposure information was limited to CMV serostatus. Compared with equally common non-associated chains, HLA-associated TCR beta chains in a later analysis were more clonally expanded and had lower generation probabilities. The study listed approximately 150 TCR beta chains as associated with cytomegalovirus. In a later analysis, TCR association rates were found to vary across HLA loci, with the most associated TCRs seen for DRB1 alleles and the fewest for HLA-C alleles. In an earlier analysis of about 600 of the donors, most TCR beta V segments appeared in productive rearrangements about 87% or about 30% of the time, broadly matching IMGT annotations.

Points on this clone: Its specific antigen is unknown. The record has no base qualities; no much larger clone is one base away.

Material for sequencing was PBMCs. The clonotype originates from a man aged 18-30 years in good health and CMV-seropositive.

The bases read TGTGCCAGCAGCGAAACAACAGGGATTTCACCCCTCCACTTT. This yields the protein CASSETTGISPLHF. Rearrangement joined TRBV5-4 to TRBJ1-6, with TRBD1 perhaps the D gene, on 6 matching bases. The CDR3 covers 14 residues, taking in both the cysteine and the phenylalanine. Only the CDR3 part of the read is kept: 42 bases, read in frame from the first base. Per the germline V gene (reference sequence), SGHNT is the CDR1 and YYREEE is the CDR2. V is clipped by 4 bases and J by 9 bases, and the sequence between their germline boundaries is 14 bases long.